A single sample gave rise to the 27 T cell receptor beta chains below, sequenced in a study of human versus mouse CDR3 diversity and MHC coevolution. The data were produced by immunoSEQ multiplex PCR, yet TCRdb's version contains in-frame clones alone and is incomplete. Here the sample spans roughly 81,000 clones, around 93% being singletons. The specimen sequenced was naive CD4+ T cells from blood. Indicated subset: CD45RO-negative CD62L-positive naive CD4 T cells. The receptors here all came from a person between 25 and 75 years old in good health.

The gene calls are TRBV7-8 and TRBJ1-6, with 7 bases that match TRBD1. The length of the CDR3 is 14 residues. Germline V gene lookup returns CDR1 SGHVS and CDR2 FQNEAQ. With 3 bases clipped from V and 8 bases from J, the junction kept 4 bases outside the gene matches. DNA of the CDR3: TGTGCCAGCAGCTTGGGACAGAGAGATTCACCCCTCCACTTT. It is translated as CASSLGQRDSPLHF.

This rearrangement joins TRBV11-1 to TRBJ2-3; the D is unclear. The CDR3 spans 13 residues. V was trimmed by 3 bases and J by 3 bases, leaving 7 bases between them. Germline-derived CDR1 and CDR2 are SGHAT and FQDESV (reference sequence). The chain's CDR3 is CASSFTTTDTQYF. The CDR3 bases are TGTGCCAGCAGCTTTACTACTACAGATACGCAGTATTTT. Full variable domain (outside the CDR3, taken from reference TRBV11-1 and TRBJ2-3): EAEVAQSPRYKITEKSQAVAFWCDPISGHATLYWYRQILGQGPELLVQFQDESVVDDSQLPKDRFSAERLKGVDSTLKIQPAELGDSAMYLCASSFTTTDTQYFGPGTRLTVL.

The chain employs TRBV19 and TRBJ2-6, with TRBD1 identical over 9 bases. CDR1 and CDR2 from the germline V gene are LNHDA and SQIVND (reference sequence). The CDR3 runs 16 residues. With 5 bases clipped from V and 3 bases from J, the junction kept 5 bases outside the gene matches. The DNA for the CDR3 is TGTGCCAGTAGTGGCCAGACAGGGGGTGGGGCCAACGTCCTGACTTTC. It is translated as CASSGQTGGGANVLTF.

In its sample, this clone was seen once. The V call is TRBV4-3, the J call TRBJ2-5, with 8 bases aligning to TRBD2. This CDR3 contains 16 residues. V was clipped by 1 base and J by 5 bases; unmatched bases: 9. CDR1 and CDR2 (germline): LGHNA, YSLEER. CDR3 region: CASSQVGSGGRETQYF. For the CDR3, the DNA is TGCGCCAGCAGCCAAGTCGGGAGCGGGGGTCGGGAGACCCAGTACTTC.

The rearrangement joins TRBV19 to TRBJ2-2, with unresolved D. The V end was cut by 3 bases, the J end by 8 bases, with 13 bases between. The CDR3 totals 14 residues. The germline gives CDR1 LNHDA, CDR2 SQIVND (reference sequence). Here the CDR3 reads CASSIGQDRGELFF. The CDR3 nucleotides are TGTGCCAGTAGTATTGGGCAGGATCGGGGGGAGCTGTTTTTT. Supplemented by reference TRBV19 and TRBJ2-2, the full variable domain reads DGGITQSPKYLFRKEGQNVTLSCEQNLNHDAMYWYRQDPGQGLRLIYYSQIVNDFQKGDIAEGYSVSREKKESFPLTVTSAQKNPTAFYLCASSIGQDRGELFFGEGSRLTVL.

V is TRBV12-5 and J is TRBJ1-2, with a possible D match to TRBD1 (5 bases). The length of the CDR3 is 13 residues. The germline V gene encodes CDR1 LGHNT and CDR2 FRNRAP. Trimming removed 4 bases from V and 4 bases from J, with 10 bases in between. CDR3 in amino acids: CASGSGHAYGYTF. In nucleotides, the CDR3 is TGTGCTAGTGGTTCAGGACATGCCTATGGCTACACCTTC. The whole variable domain, remainder taken from reference TRBV12-5 and TRBJ1-2, is DARVTQTPRHKVTEMGQEVTMRCQPILGHNTVFWYRQTMMQGLELLAYFRNRAPLDDSGMPKDRFSAEMPDATLATLKIQPSEPRDSAVYFCASGSGHAYGYTFGSGTRLTVV.

V usage is TRBV6-5 and J usage is TRBJ1-3; D remains ambiguous. V was shortened by 4 bases and J by 0 bases, with 7 bases between the two germline ends. This CDR3 has 14 amino acids. Germline V gene sequence: CDR1 MNHEY, CDR2 SVGAGI. DNA of the CDR3: TGTGCCAGCAGTTCCGTTCTCTCTGGAAACACCATATATTTT. Protein: CASSSVLSGNTIYF.

The chain carries TRBV6-6 and TRBJ1-1; tentatively, D is TRBD1 (6 bases). CDR3 length equals 14 residues. CDR1 is MNHNY and CDR2 is SVGAGI in the germline V gene (reference sequence). The V end lost 7 bases, the J end lost 0 bases, and 12 bases lay between the germline ends. The CDR3 reads CASTMGALNTEAFF. In nucleotides, the CDR3 is TGTGCCAGCACCATGGGGGCCCTGAACACTGAAGCTTTCTTT.

This clone was recorded once. The gene calls are TRBV7-9 and TRBJ1-2; no clear D. Germline CDR1 SEHNR, CDR2 FQNEAQ (reference sequence). The CDR3 is 11 amino acids. The V and J ends lost 4 bases and 3 bases respectively, with 3 bases between them. The DNA for the CDR3 is TGTGCCAGCAGCTCTGACTATGGCTACACCTTC. It yields the protein CASSSDYGYTF.

The chain couples TRBV28 to TRBJ1-5, with TRBD1 matching over 7 bases. V dropped 5 bases and J dropped 2; count of bases not matched to a gene: 6. This CDR3 region has 15 residues. From germline, CDR1 is MDHEN and CDR2 SYDVKM. CDR3 nucleotides: TGTGCCAGCAGTCCCACAGGGGCAGGCAATCAGCCCCAGCATTTT. Protein product: CASSPTGAGNQPQHF.

This chain joins TRBV6-6 and TRBJ1-4; D gene unclear. V was clipped by 0 bases and J by 6 bases, with 8 bases between them. Germline V gives CDR1 MNHNY, CDR2 SVGAGI (reference sequence). The CDR3 covers 14 residues. The CDR3 DNA is TGTGCCAGCAGTTACTCGGCAGGTGATGAAAAACTGTTTTTT. Translating gives CASSYSAGDEKLFF.

The rearrangement uses TRBV9 and TRBJ1-1, with no clear D. CDR3 length equals 15 residues. The germline CDR1 and CDR2 sequences are SGDLS and YYNGEE. Trimming shortened V by 0 bases and J by 0 bases, and 9 bases separated the two germline ends. The CDR3: CASSVGPGMNTEAFF. In DNA, the CDR3 is TGTGCCAGCAGCGTAGGCCCGGGGATGAACACTGAAGCTTTCTTT.

The CDR3 DNA is TGTGCCAGCAGCCGTAGCGGATACGGCCCAGATACGCAGTATTTT. Amino acid sequence: CASSRSGYGPDTQYF. The J gene is TRBJ2-3, the V gene TRBV7-2, with a weak D call TRBD2 (6 bases). Trimming took 5 bases from V and 4 from J, leaving 16 bases between them. The CDR3 runs to 15 residues. Germline lookup yields CDR1 SGHTA and CDR2 FQGNSA.

The chain joins TRBV6-5 to TRBJ2-1; 9 bases are shared with TRBD1. V shed 6 bases, J shed 6 bases, and the junction held 6 bases outside the gene matches. The germline V gene encodes CDR1 MNHEY and CDR2 SVGAGI. The CDR3 extends over 14 amino acids. CDR3 DNA sequence: TGTGCCAGCAGAGACAGGGGGGCTTCCAATGAGCAGTTCTTC. Amino acids: CASRDRGASNEQFF.

The CDR3: CASSLGLETYEQYF. The CDR3 DNA reads TGTGCCAGCAGCTTGGGGCTAGAGACCTACGAGCAGTACTTC. The chain recombines TRBV5-4 with TRBJ2-7; D remains unclear. The length of the CDR3 is 14 residues. CDR1 is SGHNT, CDR2 YYREEE, per germline (reference sequence). Deletions cut 0 bases from V and 2 bases from J, with 9 bases between.

The chain combines TRBV7-8 with TRBJ1-4, with D maybe TRBD1 (5 bases). CDR3 length equals 16 residues. Germline loops: CDR1 SGHVS, CDR2 FQNEAQ. V dropped 5 bases and J dropped 3 bases, with 16 bases sitting between them. The CDR3 region has the DNA TGTGCCAGCAGCCGTTTTCGCGTCAGGGCTAATGAAAAACTGTTTTTT. Translating gives CASSRFRVRANEKLFF.

V usage is TRBV29-1 and J usage is TRBJ2-2; a weak D match, TRBD1 (6 bases). Germline V lookup: CDR1 SQVTM, CDR2 ANQGSEA. Trimming cost V 3 bases and J 4 bases, with 12 bases left between them. This CDR3 region has 14 residues. CDR3 amino acids: CSVDGQGSTGELFF. CDR3 sequence (DNA): TGCAGCGTTGACGGTCAGGGGTCCACCGGGGAGCTGTTTTTT.

The rearrangement links TRBV7-2 to TRBJ1-4, with TRBD1 as a possible D gene (5 bases). Trimming took off 6 bases at V and 3 bases at J, with 11 bases between the two ends. Germline V gives CDR1 SGHTA, CDR2 FQGNSA. This CDR3 comprises 14 residues. The CDR3 bases are TGTGCCAGCAGTACAGGTTCGGCTAATGAAAAACTGTTTTTT. This sequence encodes CASSTGSANEKLFF.

The chain joins TRBV10-3 to TRBJ2-7; a weak D match, TRBD1 (5 bases). This CDR3 region has 11 residues. Germline V gene lookup returns CDR1 ENHRY and CDR2 SYGVKD. V was trimmed by 6 bases and J by 6 bases, leaving 9 bases between them. The CDR3 reads CAIRDTIEQYF. The CDR3 bases are TGTGCCATCAGGGACACTATCGAGCAGTACTTC.

This CDR3 reads CASSPGQGANTEAFF. The CDR3 DNA is TGTGCCAGCTCACCAGGCCAGGGGGCAAACACTGAAGCTTTCTTT. The chain employs TRBV18 and TRBJ1-1, with 8 bases aligning to TRBD1. CDR1 KGHSH and CDR2 LQKENI come from the germline V gene. After removal of 2 bases from V and 2 bases from J, the junction contained 4 bases not matched to a gene. CDR3 length equals 15 residues.

CDR3: CASTRRGGGREETQYF. Here the CDR3 DNA reads TGTGCCAGCACCCGACGTGGCGGCGGGAGGGAGGAGACCCAGTACTTC. The rearrangement links TRBV28 to TRBJ2-5; 9 bases agree with TRBD2. The CDR3 has 16 residues. The V gene's germline CDR1 is MDHEN and CDR2 SYDVKM. The V and J ends lost 7 bases and 5 bases, in that order; junction bases with no gene match: 14. The whole variable domain, remainder taken from reference TRBV28 and TRBJ2-5, is DVKVTQSSRYLVKRTGEKVFLECVQDMDHENMFWYRQDPGLGLRLIYFSYDVKMKEKGDIPEGYSVSREKKERFSLILESASTNQTSMYLCASTRRGGGREETQYFGPGTRLLVL.

The chain combines TRBV5-6 with TRBJ1-2; D is possibly TRBD1 (5 bases). Germline-derived CDR1 and CDR2 are SGHDT and YYEEEE. Trimming removed 5 bases from V and 3 bases from J, with 14 bases in between. There are 14 residues in the CDR3. In DNA form, the CDR3 reads TGTGCCAGCAGTCCACGGGGGGTGGACTATGGCTACACCTTC. Translation: CASSPRGVDYGYTF.

The chain has TRBV6-5 and TRBJ2-5, with TRBD2 matching 8 bases. The junction had 11 bases not matched to a gene; V was cut back by 10 bases and J by 4 bases. The CDR3 consists of 14 residues. Germline CDR1 is MNHEY and CDR2 is SVGAGI. In DNA, the CDR3 is TGTGCCATCCGCAAAAGGGCGGGAGGAGAGACCCAGTACTTC. Amino acids: CAIRKRAGGETQYF.

This clone has only one observation. This chain connects TRBV7-9 to TRBJ1-2; D may be TRBD1 (6 bases). The germline V gene encodes CDR1 SEHNR and CDR2 FQNEAQ (reference sequence). Trimming left V 5 bases short and J 2 bases short, with 9 bases between. The length of the CDR3 is 13 residues. This chain's CDR3 is CASSPTGNYGYTF. In DNA, the CDR3 is TGTGCCAGCAGCCCTACAGGGAACTATGGCTACACCTTC.

The gene calls are TRBV6-9 and TRBJ2-2, with D tentatively TRBD2 (6 bases). In germline, CDR1 is MNHGY, CDR2 SVAAGI. Trimming left V 5 bases short and J 4 bases short, with 11 bases between. CDR3 length: 14 residues. The CDR3 protein is CASSRDSSTGELFF. The CDR3 DNA reads as TGTGCCAGCAGTCGGGACTCCTCCACCGGGGAGCTGTTTTTT.

The chain recombines TRBV4-1 with TRBJ1-4; D might be TRBD1 (5 bases). V was shortened by 2 bases and J by 0 bases, with 10 bases between the two germline ends. Germline lookup yields CDR1 MGHRA and CDR2 YSYEKL. The CDR3 runs to 16 residues. The CDR3 loop reads CASSQQGGSTNEKLFF. CDR3 bases: TGCGCCAGCAGCCAACAGGGAGGTTCAACTAATGAAAAACTGTTTTTT.

The chain has TRBV7-2 and TRBJ2-5, with D maybe TRBD1 (6 bases). CDR1 SGHTA and CDR2 FQGNSA come from the germline V gene. V was trimmed by 6 bases and J by 5 bases, leaving 13 bases between them. This CDR3 comprises 13 residues. The CDR3 sequence: CASRRTGLETQYF. The CDR3 region has the DNA TGTGCCAGCAGGCGTACAGGGCTGGAGACCCAGTACTTC.